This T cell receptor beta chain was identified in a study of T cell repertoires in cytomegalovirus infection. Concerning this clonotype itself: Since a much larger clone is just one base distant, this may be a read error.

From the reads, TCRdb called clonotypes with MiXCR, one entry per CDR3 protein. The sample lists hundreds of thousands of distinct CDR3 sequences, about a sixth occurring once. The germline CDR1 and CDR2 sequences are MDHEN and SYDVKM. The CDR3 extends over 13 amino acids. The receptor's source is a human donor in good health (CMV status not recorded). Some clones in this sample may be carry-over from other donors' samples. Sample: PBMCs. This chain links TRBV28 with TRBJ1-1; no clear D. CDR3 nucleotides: TGTGGCAGCAGTTTATTATCCCAAACTGAAGCTTTCTTT. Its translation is CGSSLLSQTEAFF.